A single T cell receptor (beta chain) is shown here with its context. Its antigen remains unknown. This specimen belongs to a study of cytomegalovirus exposure and HLA in healthy donors. Study conclusions and caveats: According to a later analysis, TCR clusters from the first cohort tended to co-occur in the 100 to 150 validation repertoires.

Assay used: immunoSEQ multiplex PCR; TCRdb lists only in-frame clones, some missing. The table has fewer than 400,000 clones, around 90% seen once. The TCR originated in a man in his thirties or forties in good health and CMV-seronegative. The sample comprised PBMCs.

CDR3 sequence reads: CASSLGGGAYNSPLHF. The CDR3 DNA follows: TGTGCCAGCAGCTTAGGGGGGGGCGCCTATAATTCACCCCTCCACTTT. The chain carries TRBV7-2 and TRBJ1-6, with a possible D match to TRBD1 (6 bases). V lost 1 base and J lost 2, with 9 bases in between. There are 16 residues in the CDR3. CDR1 is SGHTA, CDR2 FQGNSA, per germline.